One sample yielded the 15 T cell receptor delta chains listed below, sequenced in a study of gamma-delta T cells after stem cell transplantation. TCRdb repeated clone calling on the RT-PCR reads with CATT. The sample has about 760 delta-chain clones; around 2.3% are singletons. The specimen sequenced was gamma-delta T cells. These receptors were collected from a human donor. It is not recorded whose cells these are; they may come from a transplant donor.

Only a few counts were recorded for this clone. A read error likely explains this, since a far larger clone differs by one base. Distinct nucleotide sequences in the sample also encode this CDR3. The chain links TRDV1 to TRDJ1; D might be TRDD3 (9 bases). V dropped 5 bases and J dropped 8 bases, with 36 bases sitting between them. This CDR3 contains 20 residues. Germline V gene lookup returns CDR1 TSWWSYY and CDR2 QGS. CDR3 DNA: TGTGCTCTTGGGATAGAACCGGCCTTCCTAGTCTACTGGGGGACCACAAAACTCATCTTT. Residues: CALGIEPAFLVYWGTTKLIF.

By sample share, this clone is medium-sized (0.01 to 0.1%). A far larger clone is off by one base, so a read error is likely. The rearrangement joins TRDV1 to TRDJ1; 9 bases line up with TRDD2. This CDR3 region has 19 residues. With 1 base clipped from V and 3 bases from J, the junction kept 15 bases outside the gene matches. Germline V gene sequence: CDR1 TSWWSYY, CDR2 QGS. This CDR3 is CALGEPAFLQGGDADKLIF. DNA for the CDR3: TGTGCTCTTGGGGAACCTGCCTTCCTACAAGGGGGGGACGCCGATAAACTCATCTTT.

Points on this clone: The TCRdb protein comes from a much larger clone and disagrees with this DNA's translation at residue 8, likely due to a read error; the protein given here is derived from the DNA. The chain is built from TRDV1 and TRDJ1; 11 bases map to TRDD3. With 2 bases clipped from V and 0 bases from J, the junction kept 17 bases outside the gene matches. The CDR3 extends over 21 amino acids. Germline V gene sequence: CDR1 TSWWSYY, CDR2 QGS. CDR3 in amino acids: CALGEGLLRRLGDRYTDKLIF. As DNA, the CDR3 is TGTGCTCTTGGGGAAGGACTACTCAGACGACTGGGGGATAGGTACACCGATAAACTCATCTTT.

In regard to this clone: For this DNA, TCRdb reports the protein of a much larger clone, which diverges at residue 3, most likely from a read error; the protein presented here is translated directly from the DNA. J is TRDJ1 and V is TRDV1; TRDD3 agrees at 13 bases. From germline, CDR1 is TSWWSYY and CDR2 QGS. This CDR3 region has 21 residues. The CDR3 region has the DNA TGTGCTTTTGGGGAACCAAGGGAACCTCTCACTGGGGGATACGCTACCGATAAACTCATCTTT. Translating gives CAFGEPREPLTGGYATDKLIF.

This clone was recorded a few times. With a far larger clone one base away, a read error is the likely cause. This sample also contains other DNA sequences that code for the same CDR3. The chain carries TRDV1 and TRDJ1, with D perhaps TRDD2 (5 bases). Germline V gene lookup returns CDR1 TSWWSYY and CDR2 QGS. The CDR3 sequence is 20 residues long. Deletions cut 2 bases from V and 1 base from J, with 26 bases between. CDR3 amino acids: CALGEGSLRALGVATDKLIF. The CDR3 DNA sequence: TGTGCTCTTGGGGAAGGATCCCTACGCGCCTTGGGAGTCGCCACCGATAAACTCATCTTT.

Judged by abundance, this clone is medium-sized. A far larger clone lies a single base away; this is likely a read error. The chain combines TRDV2 with TRDJ1; 11 bases agree with TRDD3. Germline V gene data show CDR1 as GEAIGNYY and CDR2 as EKD. CDR3 length: 21 residues. The CDR3 nucleotides are TGTGCCTGTGACACCGTAATTGGGGGATACGCGAAAAGCCCGTACACCGATAAACCCATCTTT. Translated: CACDTVIGGYAKSPYTDKPIF.

This clone occurred a few times. TCRdb's protein for this DNA is that of a much larger clone and differs from the translation at residue 10, likely a read error; the protein shown is the DNA translation. As DNA, the CDR3 is TGTGCTCTTGGGGAATTTAAGTTGGCCCTCCTTACTGGGGTTATCACCGATAAACTCATCTTT. Its protein product is CALGEFKLALLTGVITDKLIF. The V gene is TRDV1, the J gene TRDJ1, with 7 bases lining up with TRDD3. There are 21 residues in the CDR3. In germline, CDR1 is TSWWSYY, CDR2 QGS. With V trimmed by 2 bases and J by 1 base, 22 bases remained unmatched.

As to this clone: A far larger clone differs by one base, so this is likely a read error. The same CDR3 arises from other DNA sequences in this sample as well. The chain recombines TRDV2 with TRDJ1; TRDD3 agrees at 7 bases. Germline-derived CDR1 and CDR2 are GEAIGNYY and EKD. The CDR3 sequence is 14 residues long. The CDR3, as DNA: TGTGCCTGTGATGGGGGGATCCACACCGATAAACTTATCTTT. Translated, it gives CACDGGIHTDKLIF.

This clone was observed a few times. The likely explanation is a read error, given a far larger clone one base away. This chain joins TRDV1 and TRDJ1, with TRDD3 identical over 9 bases. The germline V gene has CDR1 TSWWSYY and CDR2 QGS. J lost 8 bases, V lost 0 bases, and 16 bases had no gene match. The CDR3 length is 18 residues. Here the CDR3 reads CALGELYWHWGTEKKLIF. The CDR3 DNA is TGTGCTCTTGGGGAACTATACTGGCACTGGGGGACAGAGAAAAAACTCATCTTT.

By frequency in the sample, this clone is large. Different DNA sequences within this sample yield the same CDR3. This rearrangement joins TRDV1 to TRDJ1, with D perhaps TRDD3 (6 bases). This CDR3 spans 23 amino acids. V was pared by 2 bases and J by 0 bases, with 34 bases between. Per germline, CDR1 TSWWSYY and CDR2 QGS. In nucleotides, the CDR3 is TGTGCTCTTGGGGAAGGCCGACCTACTATACTGGGTCGAATTAACGTTTACACCGATAAACTCATCTTT. Its protein is CALGEGRPTILGRINVYTDKLIF.

This clone is judged large. The identical CDR3 is also encoded by other nucleotide sequences in the sample. As DNA, the CDR3 is TGTGCTCTTGGGGAACGTGTACCTGCCTACGTGACCGATAAACTCATCTTT. Translated, it gives CALGERVPAYVTDKLIF. The genes are TRDV1 and TRDJ1, with D maybe TRDD2 (5 bases). Germline-derived CDR1 and CDR2 are TSWWSYY and QGS. Trimming left V 1 base short and J 2 bases short, with 17 bases between. The CDR3 extends over 17 amino acids.

Notes on this clone: This sequence is one base from a far larger clone and is likely a read error. Other DNA variants within this sample encode the same CDR3. The rearrangement joins TRDV2 to TRDJ1; TRDD3 matches at 10 bases. The CDR3 consists of 20 residues. Unmatched junction bases numbered 15, after V lost 0 bases and J lost 0 bases. CDR1 and CDR2 from the germline V gene are GEAIGNYY and EKD. CDR3 sequence (DNA): TGTGCCTGTGACACCGTTGGGGGGGGATACGTCAATTTGGACACCGATAAACTCATCTTT. It specifies CACDTVGGGYVNLDTDKLIF.

As for this clone: This likely came from a read error, as a far larger clone is one base away. This specimen includes other DNA sequences encoding the same CDR3. This chain joins TRDV1 and TRDJ1, with TRDD3 matching over 9 bases. The germline gives CDR1 TSWWSYY, CDR2 QGS. V shed 0 bases and J 0 bases; nucleotides not matched to a gene: 20. The CDR3 has 22 residues. CDR3 sequence reads: CALGELRPQSVLGDLYTDKLIF. The CDR3 DNA reads TGTGCTCTTGGGGAACTCAGACCCCAGTCGGTACTGGGGGACCTGTACACCGATAAACTCATCTTT.

On this clone: Only one base separates this from a far larger clonotype, so it likely reflects a read error. Other nucleotide sequences from this sample produce the same CDR3. The rearrangement uses TRDV1 and TRDJ1; 9 bases fit TRDD3. The CDR3 runs to 19 residues. Germline loops: CDR1 TSWWSYY, CDR2 QGS. CDR3 region: CALGASTLTGGLYTDKLIF. The CDR3 DNA is TGTGCTCTTGGGGCCTCTACGCTTACTGGGGGACTGTACACCGACAAACTCATCTTT.

A few counts support this clone. For this DNA, TCRdb reports the protein of a much larger clone, which diverges at residue 8, most likely from a read error; the protein presented here is translated directly from the DNA. CDR3 nucleotide sequence: TGTGCCTGTGATGGGGGGATCCCCACCGATAAACTCATCTTT. Amino acids: CACDGGIPTDKLIF. J is TRDJ1 and V is TRDV2, with TRDD3 matching over 7 bases. CDR3 length: 14 residues. The germline V gene has CDR1 GEAIGNYY and CDR2 EKD. J lost 1 base, V lost 4 bases, and 5 bases had no gene match.